Listed below are T cell receptor beta chains from one sample, sequenced in a study of T cells in localized non-small cell lung cancer. Sequencing used immunoSEQ multiplex PCR; TCRdb keeps in-frame clones, though not all of them. The data show around 79,000 clones, with around 80% seen just once and roughly 19% held by the top ten. Sequenced here: PBMCs, sampled before any cancer treatment. The receptor source for this set is a man aged 35 to 69 with stage II squamous cell lung carcinoma. Both conserved end residues are part of each CDR3. D genes are given only for firm matches. Only some rows state a clone size, as once, few, many or a class for expanded clones.

v_gene	d_gene	abundance	j_gene	CDR3aa	CDR3nt
TRBV7-9	TRBD1	-	TRBJ2-7	CASSGQDFEQYF	TGTGCCAGCAGCGGACAGGATTTCGAGCAGTACTTC
TRBV5-4	TRBD2	-	TRBJ2-7	CASSPGGTSGYYEQYF	TGTGCCAGCAGCCCTGGAGGGACTAGCGGGTATTACGAGCAGTACTTC
TRBV29-1	TRBD2	once	TRBJ2-7	CSVGSGREQYF	TGCAGCGTCGGTTCCGGGAGGGAGCAGTACTTC
TRBV2	TRBD1	-	TRBJ2-6	CASSALGQGSGANVLTF	TGTGCCAGCAGTGCTTTAGGACAGGGCTCTGGGGCCAACGTCCTGACTTTC
TRBV5-6	-	-	TRBJ2-5	CASSSNLGRQETQYF	TGTGCCAGCAGCTCCAACCTGGGACGCCAAGAGACCCAGTACTTC
TRBV4-1	-	-	TRBJ2-2	CASSYPLRSGELFF	TGCGCCAGCAGCTACCCTCTCCGTTCCGGGGAGCTGTTTTTT
TRBV28	TRBD2	-	TRBJ2-5	CASSKGGRARETQYF	TGTGCCAGCAGTAAAGGCGGGAGGGCCCGAGAGACCCAGTACTTC
TRBV19	-	-	TRBJ2-1	CASSIPGRYNEQFF	TGTGCCAGTAGTATACCGGGACGATACAATGAGCAGTTCTTC
TRBV30	-	-	TRBJ2-7	CAWSQGYEQYF	TGTGCCTGGAGCCAGGGCTACGAGCAGTACTTC
TRBV7-2	-	-	TRBJ2-2	CASSLGGGGYTGELFF	TGTGCCAGCAGCTTAGGAGGTGGCGGATACACCGGGGAGCTGTTTTTT
TRBV6-5	-	-	TRBJ1-2	CASSRGEGYGYTF	TGTGCCAGCAGCCGGGGGGAAGGCTATGGCTACACCTTC
TRBV7-9	-	-	TRBJ2-2	CASSLHGDTGELFF	TGTGCCAGCAGCTTACACGGAGACACCGGGGAGCTGTTTTTT
TRBV6-4	TRBD2	-	TRBJ2-3	CASSPAGGTDTQYF	TGTGCCAGCAGTCCAGCGGGAGGCACAGATACGCAGTATTTT
TRBV18	-	-	TRBJ1-6	CASSVAGERSPLHF	TGTGCCAGCTCAGTCGCGGGGGAGAGGTCACCCCTCCACTTT
TRBV5-8	TRBD1	-	TRBJ2-1	CASSSDRVNEQFF	TGTGCCAGCAGCTCGGACAGGGTCAATGAGCAGTTCTTC
TRBV7-2	-	-	TRBJ2-5	CASSSDPTETQYF	TGTGCCAGCAGCTCCGATCCTACAGAGACCCAGTACTTC